This entry lists 18 T cell receptor beta chains sequenced from one sample in a study of CXCR3-negative and CXCR3-positive naive CD8 T cells. The study made its TRB cDNA libraries by 5' RACE, adding UMI labels. TCRdb re-called the 5' RACE reads, yielding one record per CDR3 amino acid sequence without DNA. Its clone listing holds roughly 90,000 distinct CDR3 sequences. The material sequenced was naive CXCR3- CD8+ T cells from blood. The subset was: CD45RO-CCR7+CD27+CD95- naive CD8+ T cells lacking CXCR3 (TNR3-). Source of these receptors: a human donor in good health. Some clones in this sample may be carry-over from other donors' samples.

This rearrangement joins TRBV2 to TRBJ2-3; the TRBD2 assignment by TCRdb is unverifiable without DNA. Per germline, CDR1 SNHLY and CDR2 FYNNEI. This CDR3 comprises 18 residues. CDR3: CASRHPVASGNRTDTQYF.

The chain links TRBV28 to TRBJ1-5; as DNA is missing, the TRBD1 call by TCRdb cannot be tested. The V gene's germline CDR1 is MDHEN and CDR2 SYDVKM. This CDR3 contains 14 residues. CDR3: CASIDRGRNQPQHF. Supplemented by reference TRBV28 and TRBJ1-5, the full variable domain reads DVKVTQSSRYLVKRTGEKVFLECVQDMDHENMFWYRQDPGLGLRLIYFSYDVKMKEKGDIPEGYSVSREKKERFSLILESASTNQTSMYLCASIDRGRNQPQHFGDGTRLSIL.

The chain has TRBV7-9 and TRBJ1-1. The germline V gene has CDR1 SEHNR and CDR2 FQNEAQ (reference sequence). The CDR3 has 15 residues. The CDR3 is CASSVSDGMNTEAFF. The whole variable domain, filled in from reference TRBV7-9 and TRBJ1-1, reads DTGVSQNPRHKITKRGQNVTFRCDPISEHNRLYWYRQTLGQGPEFLTYFQNEAQLEKSRLLSDRFSAERPKGSFSTLEIQRTEQGDSAMYLCASSVSDGMNTEAFFGQGTRLTVV.

The chain is built from TRBV7-6 and TRBJ2-7; there is no DNA to check the TCRdb D call of TRBD1. Germline values: CDR1 SGHVS, CDR2 FNYEAQ. The length of the CDR3 is 14 residues. The CDR3 loop reads CASSAGTGDYEQYF. The full variable domain, in which reference TRBV7-6 and TRBJ2-7 provide the parts outside the CDR3, is GAGVSQSPRYKVTKRGQDVALRCDPISGHVSLYWYRQALGQGPEFLTYFNYEAQQDKSGLPNDRFSAERPEGSISTLTIQRTEQRDSAMYRCASSAGTGDYEQYFGPGTRLTVT.

V and J are TRBV10-2 and TRBJ1-1. The germline CDR1 and CDR2 sequences are WSHSY and SAAADI. The CDR3 totals 14 residues. This CDR3 reads CASSLGQMNTEAFF.

This chain connects TRBV6-5 to TRBJ1-1; TCRdb picks TRBD1, but there is no DNA to check that call. CDR3 length: 14 residues. Looked up from germline, CDR1 is MNHEY and CDR2 is SVGAGI. CDR3: CASSLGTGLTEAFF.

The chain has TRBV7-3 and TRBJ1-2. The CDR3 sequence is 14 residues long. Germline lookup yields CDR1 SGHTA and CDR2 FQGTGA. The chain's CDR3 is CASSLEPDNYGYTF.

V and J are TRBV12-3 or TRBV12-4 and TRBJ2-1; TCRdb's D call of TRBD1 is untestable without DNA. This CDR3 is built from 13 residues. The CDR3 loop is CASSLFQEAEQFF.

The chain uses TRBV20-1 and TRBJ2-7; TCRdb's D call, TRBD1, is unchecked because there is no DNA. Germline V gives CDR1 DFQATT, CDR2 SNEGSKA (reference sequence). The CDR3 is made up of 16 amino acids. CDR3 amino acids: CSARENGTLISYEQYF.

The rearrangement uses TRBV28 and TRBJ2-7; lacking DNA, the TRBD1 call made by TCRdb goes unchecked. The CDR3 consists of 14 residues. Germline V gene sequence: CDR1 MDHEN, CDR2 SYDVKM. Here the CDR3 reads CASSPGMGAYEQYF. Combining the CDR3 with reference TRBV28 and TRBJ2-7 gives the whole variable domain DVKVTQSSRYLVKRTGEKVFLECVQDMDHENMFWYRQDPGLGLRLIYFSYDVKMKEKGDIPEGYSVSREKKERFSLILESASTNQTSMYLCASSPGMGAYEQYFGPGTRLTVT.

V and J are TRBV7-9 and TRBJ2-1; TCRdb proposes TRBD2, but this gene call is untestable without DNA. Germline V gene sequence: CDR1 SEHNR, CDR2 FQNEAQ (reference sequence). This CDR3 spans 16 amino acids. CDR3 region: CASSLPQAGPYNEQFF.

The rearrangement links TRBV12-3 or TRBV12-4 to TRBJ2-3; with no DNA, the TCRdb D assignment of TRBD2 cannot be verified. This CDR3 is built from 18 residues. The CDR3 loop reads CASRHGLAGGSPTDTQYF.

The chain has TRBV6-5 and TRBJ1-2; checking the TCRdb D call of TRBD1 is not possible without DNA. CDR3 length: 17 residues. CDR1 and CDR2 (germline): MNHEY, SVGAGI. CDR3 sequence: CASSPGPGQGINGGYTF.

This chain connects TRBV19 to TRBJ2-7; TCRdb selects TRBD1, and the lack of DNA leaves this call unchecked. The CDR3 loop spans 15 amino acids. The V gene's germline CDR1 is LNHDA and CDR2 SQIVND (reference sequence). The CDR3 loop reads CASSARQAISYEQYF.

CDR3 sequence reads: CASSLRLAGQRETQYF. The chain couples TRBV27 to TRBJ2-5; TCRdb names TRBD2, which stays unverified in the absence of DNA. The germline V gene encodes CDR1 MNHEY and CDR2 SMNVEV (reference sequence). The CDR3 totals 16 residues.

The rearrangement joins TRBV7-6 to TRBJ2-7; without DNA, the TCRdb call of TRBD2 cannot be checked. CDR1 SGHVS and CDR2 FNYEAQ come from the germline V gene. The CDR3 has 15 residues. CDR3 region: CASSLRAGGPDEQYF.

J is TRBJ2-1 and V is TRBV2; TCRdb outputs TRBD2, but without DNA this stays unchecked. This CDR3 comprises 17 residues. Germline-derived CDR1 and CDR2 are SNHLY and FYNNEI. CDR3 protein: CASRRQTGNLAYNEQFF.

J is TRBJ2-5 and V is TRBV29-1; TCRdb names TRBD1, which stays unverified in the absence of DNA. The CDR3 totals 17 residues. Germline V gene sequence: CDR1 SQVTM, CDR2 ANQGSEA. The CDR3 sequence is CSVEAGQGLTLQETQYF.